This T cell receptor beta chain was recovered during a study of T cells in Graves' hyperthyroidism and ophthalmopathy. Study overall: Sampling of peripheral blood happened at initial diagnosis, prior to any treatment.

Any symptoms of ophthalmopathy came after the first hyperthyroidism diagnosis, from which the blood sample dates. This sample holds PBMCs from approximately 10 ml fresh peripheral blood. The CDR3 covers 14 residues. Per the germline V gene, CDR1 is SGHTA and CDR2 is FQGNSA. After removal of 5 bases from V and 2 bases from J, the junction contained 5 bases not matched to a gene. This clonotype was recorded many times. The antigen is not known. The investigators amplified TCR beta CDR3 regions from RNA transcripts. With the HTBI primer set, the TCR CDR3 went through a first round of RT-PCR. Using its own MiXCR run on the multiplex PCR reads, TCRdb lists one record per CDR3 protein. This sample has some 600,000 distinct CDR3 sequences, with approximately 14% found just once. The study, taken as a whole, reports: Blood also showed most of the thyroid clonotypes that were expanded above 0.001.

The TCR sequence derives from a woman in her twenties or thirties with Graves' hyperthyroidism that later progressed to Graves' ophthalmopathy. The chain combines TRBV7-2 with TRBJ2-5, with TRBD2 matching over 7 bases. The sample consisted of blood. CDR3 residues: CASSGGGAQETQYF. The DNA of the CDR3 is TGTGCCAGCAGCGGGGGAGGGGCACAAGAGACCCAGTACTTC.